This T cell receptor beta chain was profiled in a study of T cells after yellow fever vaccination. Points from the study as a whole: Secondary responses were weaker yet peaked faster, day 5 versus 15. Reappearing after the booster were most of the clones from primary vaccination (less than 98% CD4, approximately 89% CD8).

TCRdb itself ran the 5' RACE reads through MiXCR, one entry per CDR3 protein. This table holds a few hundred thousand distinct CDR3 sequences, about 6% found once. Germline V gene data show CDR1 as SGHTA and CDR2 as FQGTGA. V gave up 1 base and J gave up 2 bases, with 11 bases separating them. There are 16 residues in the CDR3. This clonotype was recorded at least ten times. What it binds is unknown. Specimen: PBMCs, collected 5 days after the yellow fever booster vaccination. The TCR originated in a man in his thirties or forties who received the YFV17D yellow fever vaccine. The gene calls are TRBV7-3 and TRBJ2-2; D is possibly TRBD1 or TRBD2 (5 bases each). In DNA form, the CDR3 reads TGTGCCAGCAGCTTAAGTGGGACGCACAACACCGGGGAGCTGTTTTTT. It codes for CASSLSGTHNTGELFF. Full variable domain (missing parts from reference TRBV7-3 and TRBJ2-2): GAGVSQTPSNKVTEKGKYVELRCDPISGHTALYWYRQSLGQGPEFLIYFQGTGAADDSGLPNDRFFAVRPEGSVSTLKIQRTERGDSAVYLCASSLSGTHNTGELFFGEGSRLTVL.